This TCR beta chain emerged from a study of blood T cells in healthy people across ages. Isolation of PBMCs gave at least 7 million cells per sample. The study's findings and limits: Investigators treated diversity estimates from one million T cells as underestimates. Aged donors had fewer naive CD4+ cells and lower diversity than long-lived donors.

This CDR3 is 12 amino acids long. V shed 6 bases and J shed 9 bases, with 15 bases lying between them. Germline CDR1 DFQATT, CDR2 SNEGSKA (reference sequence). A second PCR of roughly 7 to 11 cycles used a sample-barcoded 5' primer and a J-beta primer mix. Each of the samples gave a minimum of 2.5 million paired-end reads that contained CDR3. TCRdb fed the 5' RACE reads into MiXCR, producing one record per CDR3 protein. The sample comprises approximately 800,000 distinct CDR3 sequences, about 62% of which are singletons, and about a quarter rests with the top ten. This clonotype was seen more than once but under ten times. Its cognate antigen is unknown.

The chain couples TRBV20-1 to TRBJ2-1; a possible D gene is TRBD2 (5 bases). This sequence was found in a young man in good health. Sequencing was done on a sample of blood. DNA for the CDR3: TGCAGTGCCCGGCATGTGGCGGGTGAGCAGTTCTTC. It encodes CSARHVAGEQFF.